This T cell receptor beta chain was obtained from a study of control samples from healthy donors and cancer patients. Sequencing was performed with immunoSEQ multiplex PCR; in TCRdb, only in-frame clones are kept and a portion is missing. The sample contains some 110,000 clones, 93% of which appear only once. Sequenced input: blood. This clonotype was obtained from a man aged 25 to 45 in good health.

The CDR3 sequence is CAISGHQGQQQYV. The CDR3 nucleotides read TGTGCCATCAGTGGCCATCAGGGACAGCAGCAGTACGTC. The V gene is TRBV10-3, the J gene TRBJ2-7, with TRBD1 matching 7 bases. CDR1 is ENHRY, CDR2 SYGVKD, per germline. Unmatched junction bases numbered 8, after V lost 4 bases and J lost 8 bases. The CDR3 has 13 residues.